The T cell receptor beta chain described here comes from a study of cytomegalovirus exposure and HLA in healthy donors. General study findings and limits: Later analysis demonstrated an association between a missense DCLRE1C variant and TCR beta V- and J-gene trimming.

In regard to this clone: Its antigen is currently unknown.

The CDR3 covers 18 residues. Germline-derived CDR1 and CDR2 are LNHDA and SQIVND (reference sequence). With V trimmed by 5 bases and J by 0 bases, 12 bases remained unmatched. PCR employed 60 Vbeta and 13 Jbeta primers. Per the authors' pipeline: In a later analysis, of 79 million or so unique beta chains, around 11 million appeared in at least two donors. Produced via immunoSEQ multiplex PCR; TCRdb's table is partial and in-frame only. Clonal size and the V and J genes are those of that table, whereas D and trimming came from the DNA. The sample records under 150,000 clones, approximately 74% being singletons.

Sample: PBMCs. The chain employs TRBV19 and TRBJ2-3; 9 bases agree with TRBD2. The clonotype was recovered from a woman aged 35 to 49 in good health and CMV-seropositive. The CDR3 DNA sequence: TGTGCCAGTAGTCCTCGGGGGGCTAGCGGGACTAGCACAGATACGCAGTATTTT. Residues: CASSPRGASGTSTDTQYF.